The 6 T cell receptor beta chains given below trace back to one sample, sequenced in a study of CD8 T cells in Susac syndrome. The RNA input was roughly 0.45 to 1 ug, and it was reverse transcribed with random hexamers. TCRdb re-called the immunoSEQ multiplex PCR reads through MiXCR, storing one row per CDR3 protein. The table includes approximately 190,000 distinct CDR3 sequences, roughly nine tenths detected once. The sequenced material came from CD4+ T cells from PBMCs. Receptors were obtained from a human donor with Susac syndrome.

The genes are TRBV7-3 and TRBJ2-7, with a tentative D call TRBD1 (5 bases). The CDR3 extends over 13 amino acids. Per the germline V gene, CDR1 is SGHTA and CDR2 is FQGTGA. V was cut by 5 bases and J by 4 bases, with 12 bases left in between. The CDR3 DNA reads as TGTGCCAGCAGCAGACTCCAGGGATACGAGCAGTACTTC. It translates to CASSRLQGYEQYF.

The V call is TRBV5-4, the J call TRBJ2-5; tentative D call: TRBD1 (5 bases). The CDR3 sequence is 12 residues long. Germline CDR1 is SGHNT and CDR2 is YYREEE (reference sequence). Trimming pared 4 bases from V and 2 bases from J, leaving 6 bases between. The CDR3 reads CASSRQQETQYF. CDR3 bases: TGTGCCAGCAGCAGACAGCAAGAGACCCAGTACTTC.

This clonotype was seen a single time. The rearrangement uses TRBV5-4 and TRBJ2-3; TRBD2 matches at 16 bases. The trim removed 4 bases at V and 8 bases at J, leaving 7 bases unmatched. CDR1 is SGHNT and CDR2 is YYREEE in the germline V gene (reference sequence). This CDR3 region has 16 residues. For the CDR3, the DNA is TGTGCCAGCAGCCTGGGGACTAGCGGGGGGGCTGCTACGCAGTATTTT. It yields the protein CASSLGTSGGAATQYF.

The V gene is TRBV6-4, the J gene TRBJ2-7; D perhaps matches TRBD1 (6 bases). V shed 6 bases and J shed 3 bases, with 18 bases lying between them. The CDR3 contains 15 residues. The germline V gene has CDR1 MRHNA and CDR2 SNTAGT. CDR3 amino acids: CASRAPRGGHYEQYF. CDR3 sequence (DNA): TGTGCCAGCAGGGCCCCACGTGGGGGCCACTACGAGCAGTACTTC.

This sequence joins TRBV6-5 and TRBJ1-1, with D tentatively TRBD1 (5 bases). The CDR3 contains 11 residues. Germline V gene sequence: CDR1 MNHEY, CDR2 SVGAGI. V was cut by 6 bases and J by 8 bases, with 10 bases left in between. The CDR3 reads CASRGGEEAFF. The CDR3 DNA reads TGTGCCAGCAGGGGGGGGGAAGAAGCTTTCTTT.

The V and J genes are TRBV11-2 and TRBJ2-7; 9 nucleotides align to TRBD1. Germline assignment: CDR1 SGHAT and CDR2 FQNNGV. CDR3 length: 15 amino acids. V shed 5 bases, J shed 2 bases, and the junction held 7 bases outside the gene matches. CDR3 sequence (DNA): TGTGCCAGCAGCCGGCCAGGGACAGGGACCTACGAGCAGTACTTC. This sequence encodes CASSRPGTGTYEQYF.